The clone carrying this TCR beta chain showed up just a few times. These data belong to a study of T cells in Graves' hyperthyroidism and ophthalmopathy. The germline V and J ends were trimmed by 6 bases and 2 bases, with 7 bases remaining between them. The CDR3 is 12 residues long. Per germline, CDR1 DFQATT and CDR2 SNEGSKA (reference sequence). RNA transcripts served as the template for amplifying TCR beta CDR3 regions. The HTBI primer set drove a first-round RT-PCR of the TCR CDR3. In TCRdb, the multiplex PCR reads were re-called with MiXCR into one record per CDR3 protein. This sample carries under 400,000 distinct CDR3 sequences, 15% to 20% of them seen once, and the ten largest clones take around 47%.

This clonotype originated in a woman aged 45-60 years with Graves' hyperthyroidism. Sequenced material: blood. This chain links TRBV20-1 with TRBJ2-2; possible D gene TRBD2, 6 bases. CDR3 residues: CSAAGNTGELFF. In DNA, the CDR3 is TGCAGTGCCGCGGGAAACACCGGGGAGCTGTTTTTT.